This T cell receptor (beta chain) is drawn from a study of T-cell reconstitution after alpha-beta-depleted transplantation in children. Regarding the study as a whole: By about two months after transplant, alpha-beta T cells reportedly arose from several hundred graft clones that had expanded. At day 60, the high TCRbeta diversity found in some patients originated from recipient T cells and thymic progenitors that had survived. A year post-transplant, T-cell counts and diversity derived mostly from newly produced T cells.

Turning to this clonotype: Its matching antigen is unknown.

The CDR3 is 16 residues long. V lost 4 bases and J lost 8; bases outside the gene matches: 11. Germline V CDR1 and CDR2: MNHEY, SMNVEV (reference sequence). The authors prepared the TCRbeta library with unique molecular identifiers. TCRdb redid the calling of the PCR reads with MiXCR, one entry per CDR3 protein. This sample carries 580,000 or so distinct CDR3 sequences, 23% of them seen once, and the ten largest clones take 12% to 15%. This chain joins TRBV27 and TRBJ2-3, with TRBD2 matching 11 bases. The sample was PBMCs, mostly from graft donor cells, taken 360 days after TCRalphabeta/CD19-depleted stem cell transplant. The receptor was derived from a boy less than two years old who had a stem cell transplant for acute myeloid leukemia, so the T cells may come from the graft donor. The CDR3 protein is CASSSALAGGSGTQYF. Written as DNA, the CDR3 is TGTGCCAGCAGTTCGGCCCTAGCGGGGGGCTCCGGTACGCAGTATTTT.